These T cell receptor beta chains were read from a single sample in a study of tumor and adjacent non-tumor tissue in lung cancer. TCRdb reanalysed the multiplex PCR reads using MiXCR and keeps one entry per CDR3 protein. The data show about 93,000 distinct CDR3 sequences, with about 72% seen just once and around 18% held by the top ten. The sample taken for sequencing was lung tumor tissue. Every receptor here comes from a man aged 60 to 69 with non-small cell lung cancer. The CDR3 runs from the conserved cysteine through the conserved F or W. A D gene is named only where the DNA matches it firmly. Clone sizes are given selectively: once, few, many, or a class where the clone is expanded.

j_gene: TRBJ1-4
v_gene: TRBV6-6
d_gene: TRBD1
abundance: NA
CDR3aa: CASSRRQGDGLANEKLFF
CDR3nt: TGTGCCAGCAGTCGTAGACAGGGTGACGGCTTGGCTAATGAAAAACTGTTTTTT

j_gene: TRBJ1-1
v_gene: TRBV4-1
d_gene: NA
abundance: NA
CDR3aa: CASSQGPGGGEAFF
CDR3nt: TGCGCCAGCAGCCAAGGTCCCGGGGGTGGTGAAGCTTTCTTT

j_gene: TRBJ2-1
v_gene: TRBV24-1
d_gene: TRBD2
abundance: NA
CDR3aa: CATSDAIPGRAINEQFF
CDR3nt: TGTGCCACCAGTGACGCGATACCCGGGAGGGCTATCAATGAGCAGTTCTTC

j_gene: TRBJ1-5
v_gene: TRBV28
d_gene: TRBD1
abundance: many
CDR3aa: CASRTPGQGSPQHF
CDR3nt: TGTGCCAGCAGAACACCGGGACAGGGGAGTCCCCAGCATTTT

j_gene: TRBJ1-6
v_gene: TRBV10-3
d_gene: NA
abundance: NA
CDR3aa: CAISEPGGQYRSSYNSPLHF
CDR3nt: TGTGCCATCAGTGAGCCCGGTGGGCAGTACAGGAGCTCATATAATTCACCCCTCCACTTT

j_gene: TRBJ2-1
v_gene: TRBV29-1
d_gene: NA
abundance: NA
CDR3aa: CSARILLAHNKQFF
CDR3nt: TGCAGCGCTCGGATCCTACTAGCCCACAATAAGCAGTTCTTC

j_gene: TRBJ1-2
v_gene: TRBV6-2/TRBV6-3
d_gene: TRBD1
abundance: many
CDR3aa: CASRETGVGYTF
CDR3nt: TGTGCCAGCAGAGAGACAGGGGTTGGCTACACCTTC

j_gene: TRBJ1-5
v_gene: TRBV29-1
d_gene: NA
abundance: NA
CDR3aa: CNVVTGWDKPQHF
CDR3nt: TGCAACGTTGTTACAGGGTGGGATAAGCCCCAGCATTTT

j_gene: TRBJ2-1
v_gene: TRBV4-3
d_gene: NA
abundance: NA
CDR3aa: CANRPAGTRIYNEQFF
CDR3nt: TGCGCCAACAGGCCCGCCGGGACACGAATTTACAATGAGCAGTTCTTC

j_gene: TRBJ2-5
v_gene: TRBV4-1
d_gene: NA
abundance: many
CDR3aa: CASSQFSEETQYF
CDR3nt: TGCGCCAGCAGCCAGTTCTCAGAAGAGACCCAGTACTTC

j_gene: TRBJ1-1
v_gene: TRBV4-1
d_gene: NA
abundance: NA
CDR3aa: CTSSQVGERRAFF
CDR3nt: TGCACTAGCAGCCAAGTAGGTGAACGCAGGGCTTTCTTT

j_gene: TRBJ2-5
v_gene: TRBV12-3/TRBV12-4
d_gene: NA
abundance: NA
CDR3aa: CASSFFSTEETLYF
CDR3nt: TGTGCCAGCAGTTTCTTCAGTACAGAAGAGACCCTGTACTTC

j_gene: TRBJ2-7
v_gene: TRBV6-6
d_gene: NA
abundance: NA
CDR3aa: CASSYAENRDEQYF
CDR3nt: TGTGCCAGCAGTTACGCGGAAAACAGGGACGAGCAGTACTTC

j_gene: TRBJ2-5
v_gene: TRBV10-3
d_gene: NA
abundance: few
CDR3aa: CAISDGGRETQYF
CDR3nt: TGTGCCATCAGTGATGGGGGAAGAGAGACCCAGTACTTC

j_gene: TRBJ2-1
v_gene: TRBV6-5
d_gene: TRBD1
abundance: many
CDR3aa: CASSYGGQGTNEQFF
CDR3nt: TGTGCCAGCAGTTACGGGGGACAGGGTACCAATGAGCAGTTCTTC

j_gene: TRBJ2-5
v_gene: TRBV4-3
d_gene: NA
abundance: many
CDR3aa: CASSQEVQTGGWETQYF
CDR3nt: TGCGCCAGCAGCCAAGAAGTACAGACAGGCGGTTGGGAGACCCAGTACTTC

j_gene: TRBJ2-1
v_gene: TRBV12-3/TRBV12-4
d_gene: TRBD2
abundance: many
CDR3aa: CASNRAGGNEQFF
CDR3nt: TGTGCCAGCAACCGCGCGGGGGGCAATGAGCAGTTCTTC

j_gene: TRBJ1-5
v_gene: TRBV6-5
d_gene: TRBD1
abundance: NA
CDR3aa: CANRRTGCGNQPQHF
CDR3nt: TGTGCCAACAGGAGGACAGGGTGCGGCAATCAGCCCCAGCATTTT

j_gene: TRBJ1-6
v_gene: TRBV6-5
d_gene: NA
abundance: NA
CDR3aa: CAISLRTRTYNSPLHF
CDR3nt: TGTGCCATCAGTTTGAGGACTAGAACCTATAATTCACCCCTCCACTTT

j_gene: TRBJ1-4
v_gene: TRBV6-1
d_gene: NA
abundance: once
CDR3aa: CVSSPMMGSNEELFF
CDR3nt: TGTGTCAGCAGTCCCATGATGGGGTCAAATGAAGAACTGTTTTTT

j_gene: TRBJ2-7
v_gene: TRBV12-3/TRBV12-4
d_gene: TRBD1
abundance: NA
CDR3aa: CASSQGTGAYEEYF
CDR3nt: TGTGCCAGCAGTCAAGGGACAGGAGCCTACGAGGAGTACTTC

j_gene: TRBJ1-1
v_gene: TRBV6-1
d_gene: NA
abundance: NA
CDR3aa: CASSDLTVSEAFF
CDR3nt: TGTGCTAGCAGTGATCTGACTGTCAGTGAAGCTTTCTTT

j_gene: TRBJ1-2
v_gene: TRBV12-3/TRBV12-4
d_gene: TRBD1
abundance: NA
CDR3aa: CACSWPRDRVSYGYTF
CDR3nt: TGTGCCTGCAGTTGGCCCCGTGACAGGGTCAGCTATGGCTACACCTTC

j_gene: TRBJ2-2
v_gene: TRBV29-1
d_gene: NA
abundance: NA
CDR3aa: CSALRRGRDIPLELFF
CDR3nt: TGCAGCGCCCTACGACGAGGCCGGGACATTCCTTTGGAGCTGTTTTTT